This TCR beta chain was identified during a study of blood T cell repertoires in COVID-19. Overall study: Sample material is recorded as cDNA or gDNA derived from T cells, B-cell-depleted T cells, or PBMCs.

Original data processing: Amplified reference gene primers provided the basis for estimating nucleated cell counts. Clones were sequenced by immunoSEQ multiplex PCR, and TCRdb holds only the in-frame ones, with some missing. The DNA gave D and trimming, while V, J and clone size come from that table. The data show some 74,000 clones, with more than 75% seen just once and around 12% held by the top ten. The CDR3 has 17 amino acids. In germline, CDR1 is LGHNA, CDR2 YNFKEQ. V shed 4 bases and J 4 bases; nucleotides not matched to a gene: 14. Sequenced input: peripheral blood. This TCR was sampled from a human donor in a cohort sampled during active COVID-19. This rearrangement joins TRBV4-2 to TRBJ2-5; 8 bases align to TRBD2. The DNA for the CDR3 is TGTGCCAGCAGCCGCGCCTTAAGCGGGGGTCAGGCAGAGACCCAGTACTTC. This sequence encodes CASSRALSGGQAETQYF.